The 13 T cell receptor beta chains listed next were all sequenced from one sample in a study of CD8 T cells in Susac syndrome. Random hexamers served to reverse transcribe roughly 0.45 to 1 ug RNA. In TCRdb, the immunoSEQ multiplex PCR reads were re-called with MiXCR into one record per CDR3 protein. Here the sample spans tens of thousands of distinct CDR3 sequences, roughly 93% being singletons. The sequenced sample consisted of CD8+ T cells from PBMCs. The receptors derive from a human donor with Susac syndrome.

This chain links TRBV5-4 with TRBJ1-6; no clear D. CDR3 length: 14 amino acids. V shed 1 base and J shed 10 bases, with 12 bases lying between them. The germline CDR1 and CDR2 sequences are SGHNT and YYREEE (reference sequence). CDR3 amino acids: CASSLRGSGSPLHF. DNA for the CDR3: TGTGCCAGCAGCTTGAGAGGTTCGGGCTCACCCCTCCACTTT. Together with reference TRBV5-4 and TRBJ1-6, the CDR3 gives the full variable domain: ETGVTQSPTHLIKTRGQQVTLRCSSQSGHNTVSWYQQALGQGPQFIFQYYREEENGRGNFPPRFSGLQFPNYSSELNVNALELDDSALYLCASSLRGSGSPLHFGNGTRLTVT.

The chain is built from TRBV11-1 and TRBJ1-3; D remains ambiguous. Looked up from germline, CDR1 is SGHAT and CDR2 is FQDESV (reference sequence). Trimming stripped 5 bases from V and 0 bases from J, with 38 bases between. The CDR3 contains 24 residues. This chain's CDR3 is CASSHPVGPKRVVPPRSSGNTIYF. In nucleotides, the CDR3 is TGTGCCAGCAGCCACCCGGTAGGTCCGAAGCGCGTCGTACCCCCCAGGAGCTCTGGAAACACCATATATTTT. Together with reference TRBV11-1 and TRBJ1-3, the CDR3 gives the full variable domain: EAEVAQSPRYKITEKSQAVAFWCDPISGHATLYWYRQILGQGPELLVQFQDESVVDDSQLPKDRFSAERLKGVDSTLKIQPAELGDSAMYLCASSHPVGPKRVVPPRSSGNTIYFGEGSWLTVV.

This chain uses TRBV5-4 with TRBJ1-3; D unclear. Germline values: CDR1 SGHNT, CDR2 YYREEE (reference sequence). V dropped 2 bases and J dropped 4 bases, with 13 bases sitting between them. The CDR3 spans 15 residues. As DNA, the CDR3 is TGTGCCAGCAGCTTAAAGGGTACTCCCGGAAACACCATATATTTT. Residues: CASSLKGTPGNTIYF. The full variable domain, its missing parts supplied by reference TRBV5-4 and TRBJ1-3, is ETGVTQSPTHLIKTRGQQVTLRCSSQSGHNTVSWYQQALGQGPQFIFQYYREEENGRGNFPPRFSGLQFPNYSSELNVNALELDDSALYLCASSLKGTPGNTIYFGEGSWLTVV.

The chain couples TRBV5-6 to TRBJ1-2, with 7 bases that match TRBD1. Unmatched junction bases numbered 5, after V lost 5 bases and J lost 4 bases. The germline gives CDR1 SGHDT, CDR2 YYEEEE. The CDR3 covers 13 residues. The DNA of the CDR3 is TGTGCCAGCAGAACTCAGGGGGGCTATGGCTACACCTTC. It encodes CASRTQGGYGYTF.

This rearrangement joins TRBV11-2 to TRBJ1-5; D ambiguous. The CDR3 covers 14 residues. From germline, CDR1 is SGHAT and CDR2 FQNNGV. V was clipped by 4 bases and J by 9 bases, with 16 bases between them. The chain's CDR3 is CASSSGALEWPQHF. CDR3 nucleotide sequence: TGTGCCAGCAGCTCAGGAGCGCTGGAGTGGCCCCAGCATTTT.

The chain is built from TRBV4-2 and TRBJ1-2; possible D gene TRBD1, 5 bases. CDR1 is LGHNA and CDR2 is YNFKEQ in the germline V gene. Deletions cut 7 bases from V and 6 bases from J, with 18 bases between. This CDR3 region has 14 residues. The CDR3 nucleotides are TGTGCCAGCACCCTCCTCTGGGCAGGGAATGGCTACACCTTC. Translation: CASTLLWAGNGYTF.

CDR3 amino acids: CASSPQAGSSYEQYF. Here the CDR3 DNA reads TGTGCCAGCAGCCCCCAAGCGGGGAGCTCCTACGAGCAGTACTTC. V gene TRBV7-3 combines with J gene TRBJ2-7; TRBD2 matches at 7 bases. The CDR3 consists of 15 residues. Trimming took 5 bases from V and 0 from J; bases not matched to a gene: 7. Per the germline V gene, CDR1 is SGHTA and CDR2 is FQGTGA.

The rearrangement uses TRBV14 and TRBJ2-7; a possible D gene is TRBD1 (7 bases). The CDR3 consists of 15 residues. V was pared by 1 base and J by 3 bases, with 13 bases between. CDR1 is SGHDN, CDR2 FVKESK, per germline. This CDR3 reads CASSQGQGGFYEQYF. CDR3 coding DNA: TGTGCCAGCAGCCAAGGGCAGGGGGGTTTCTACGAGCAGTACTTC.

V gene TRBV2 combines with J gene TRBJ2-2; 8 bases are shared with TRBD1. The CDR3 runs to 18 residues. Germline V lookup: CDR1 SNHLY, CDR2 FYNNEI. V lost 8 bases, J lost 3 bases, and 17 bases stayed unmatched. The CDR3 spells CASGRTGFELSDTGELFF. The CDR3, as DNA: TGTGCCAGCGGTCGGACAGGGTTCGAACTAAGTGACACCGGGGAGCTGTTTTTT.

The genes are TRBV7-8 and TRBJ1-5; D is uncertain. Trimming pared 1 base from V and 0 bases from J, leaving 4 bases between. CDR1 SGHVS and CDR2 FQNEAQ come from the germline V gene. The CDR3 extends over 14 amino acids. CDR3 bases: TGTGCCAGCAGCTTAGTTAGTAGCAATCAGCCCCAGCATTTT. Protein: CASSLVSSNQPQHF.

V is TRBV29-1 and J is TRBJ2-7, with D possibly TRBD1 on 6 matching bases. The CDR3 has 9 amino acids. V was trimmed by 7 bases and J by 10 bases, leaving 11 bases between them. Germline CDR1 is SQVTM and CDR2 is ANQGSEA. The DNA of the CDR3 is TGCAGCGACAGGGTTTTACAGTACTTC. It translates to CSDRVLQYF.

In DNA form, the CDR3 reads TGTGCCAGCAGACCACCGCGACAGGGTGGCACTGAAGCTTTCTTT. This codes for CASRPPRQGGTEAFF. The gene calls are TRBV11-2 and TRBJ1-1, with 7 bases fitting TRBD1. The CDR3 loop spans 15 amino acids. V lost 6 bases to trimming and J lost 4 bases; unmatched junction nucleotides: 11. Germline-derived CDR1 and CDR2 are SGHAT and FQNNGV.

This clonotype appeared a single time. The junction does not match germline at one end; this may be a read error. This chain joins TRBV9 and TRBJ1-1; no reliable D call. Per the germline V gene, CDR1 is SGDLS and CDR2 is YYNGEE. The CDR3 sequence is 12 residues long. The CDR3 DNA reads TGTGCCAGCAGCGCCGGGAGCCCTGAAGCTTACTTT. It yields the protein CASSAGSPEAYF.